This record concerns one T cell receptor beta chain sequence. The data stem from a study of T-cell memory formation after mild COVID-19. TCRdb analysed the 5' RACE reads with MiXCR anew, one entry per CDR3 protein. This table has 350,000 to 500,000 distinct CDR3 sequences, 18% appearing once. This CDR3 comprises 15 residues. Germline-derived CDR1 and CDR2 are SNHLY and FYNNEI. Trimming took off 9 bases at V and 5 bases at J, with 17 bases between the two ends. The origin of this receptor is a man aged 18 to 35 who had mild COVID-19 (a few samples of this study predate the infection). Cell type and time point are not known. V and J are TRBV2 and TRBJ1-6, with D perhaps matching TRBD1 (5 bases). The sequencing sample was made of PBMCs or a T cell subset sorted from them (not recorded which). The CDR3 region is CARDRGDGDNSPLHF. CDR3 coding DNA: TGTGCCAGAGACAGAGGGGACGGCGATAATTCACCCCTCCACTTT.